The 28 T cell receptor beta chains presented below share a single source sample, sequenced in a study of cytomegalovirus exposure and HLA in healthy donors. With 60 Vbeta and 13 Jbeta primers, the PCR was carried out. Measured with immunoSEQ multiplex PCR; TCRdb has only the in-frame clones, and not every one. The repertoire holds approximately 100,000 clones, with roughly 82% as singletons. Sequencing was performed on PBMCs. These receptors came from a man aged 50 or older in good health and CMV-seronegative.

This clone has only a few counts. This sample also contains other DNA sequences that code for the same CDR3. The chain employs TRBV6-1 and TRBJ1-1; a weak D match, TRBD1 (5 bases). CDR1 MNHNS and CDR2 SASEGT come from the germline V gene. The V and J ends lost 5 bases and 5 bases respectively, with 9 bases between them. This CDR3 comprises 12 residues. The CDR3 protein is CASSRGGTEAFF. The CDR3 region has the DNA TGTGCCAGCAGTCGCGGGGGGACTGAAGCTTTCTTT.

This chain connects TRBV28 to TRBJ1-5; D is perhaps TRBD1 (5 bases). The CDR3 spans 18 residues. V was shortened by 7 bases and J by 3 bases, with 25 bases between the two germline ends. Germline V CDR1 and CDR2: MDHEN, SYDVKM. CDR3 nucleotide sequence: TGTGCCAGCAAGGAGCCGGGTCGGGGGATGCGGGTCAATCAGCCCCAGCATTTT. Translation gives CASKEPGRGMRVNQPQHF.

This clone was found once. The rearrangement uses TRBV28 and TRBJ1-1, with D uncertain. This CDR3 region has 12 residues. Germline CDR1 is MDHEN and CDR2 is SYDVKM. V lost 2 bases and J 3 bases, leaving 4 bases between the germline ends. CDR3 protein: CASSLLYTEAFF. The DNA for the CDR3 is TGTGCCAGCAGTTTACTTTACACTGAAGCTTTCTTT.

The rearrangement joins TRBV10-2 to TRBJ2-7, with D possibly matching TRBD1 (5 bases). With 6 bases removed from V and 3 bases from J, the gap between germline ends came to 9 bases. This CDR3 is built from 12 residues. In germline, CDR1 is WSHSY, CDR2 SAAADI. The chain's CDR3 is CASRADIYEQYF. DNA for the CDR3: TGCGCCAGCAGGGCGGACATCTACGAGCAGTACTTC.

The rearrangement uses TRBV11-2 and TRBJ2-1, with a tentative D call TRBD1 (5 bases). The CDR3 loop spans 13 amino acids. CDR1 and CDR2 (germline): SGHAT, FQNNGV. V shed 3 bases and J shed 7 bases, with 10 bases lying between them. The CDR3 nucleotides are TGTGCCAGCAGCTTCGAAAGGGGTAATGAGCAGTTCTTC. This encodes CASSFERGNEQFF.

This sequence joins TRBV5-1 and TRBJ2-7; D might be TRBD2 (6 bases). Germline CDR1 SGHRS, CDR2 YFSETQ. This CDR3 spans 15 amino acids. Trimming took off 3 bases at V and 5 bases at J, with 18 bases between the two ends. The CDR3 spells CASSSPSGVQDEQYF. The CDR3 nucleotides are TGCGCCAGCAGCTCCCCATCGGGAGTTCAGGACGAGCAGTACTTC.

This clone was seen just once. The chain joins TRBV30 to TRBJ2-3; 7 positions match TRBD1. CDR1 and CDR2 (germline): GTSNPN, SVGIG (reference sequence). V was pared by 4 bases and J by 2 bases, with 6 bases of the junction left unmatched. The CDR3 length is 14 residues. The CDR3 is CAWNRGAFTDTQYF. DNA for the CDR3: TGTGCCTGGAACAGGGGCGCTTTCACAGATACGCAGTATTTT.

This chain links TRBV7-2 with TRBJ2-2; D is ambiguous. CDR1 SGHTA and CDR2 FQGNSA come from the germline V gene. The CDR3 is made up of 12 amino acids. Trimming cost V 3 bases and J 5 bases, with 4 bases left between them. CDR3 in DNA: TGTGCCAGCAGCTTTTATACCGGGGAGCTGTTTTTT. Encoded protein: CASSFYTGELFF.

The chain recombines TRBV29-1 with TRBJ1-2, with TRBD1 matching over 8 bases. Germline CDR1 is SQVTM and CDR2 is ANQGSEA. Trimming removed 3 bases from V and 2 bases from J; junction bases left unmatched: 5. CDR3 length equals 14 residues. The CDR3 DNA is TGCAGCGTTGACCGGGACAGGTCGAACTATGGCTACACCTTC. This encodes CSVDRDRSNYGYTF.

This chain joins TRBV6-5 and TRBJ2-7; D gene unclear. The CDR3 runs to 12 residues. Trimming removed 7 bases at V and 4 bases at J, with 11 bases between. CDR1 is MNHEY and CDR2 is SVGAGI in the germline V gene. The CDR3 loop reads CASISTLYEQYF. In DNA, the CDR3 is TGTGCCAGCATTTCCACTTTATACGAGCAGTACTTC.

The gene calls are TRBV9 and TRBJ2-7; tentative D call: TRBD1 (6 bases). V gave up 4 bases and J gave up 6 bases, with 17 bases separating them. This CDR3 contains 14 residues. Germline loops: CDR1 SGDLS, CDR2 YYNGEE. DNA for the CDR3: TGTGCCAGCAGCCCTAGGGGGATATGGCCCGAGCAGTACTTC. It translates to CASSPRGIWPEQYF.

J is TRBJ1-3 and V is TRBV18; D possibly corresponds to TRBD1 (6 bases). The CDR3 consists of 16 residues. V was cut by 5 bases and J by 0 bases, with 14 bases left in between. Germline-derived CDR1 and CDR2 are KGHSH and LQKENI. CDR3 DNA: TGTGCCAGCTCATCCCAGGGGCCCAGCTCTGGAAACACCATATATTTT. This translates into CASSSQGPSSGNTIYF.

This chain uses TRBV15 with TRBJ2-7, with TRBD2 matching 8 bases. Unmatched junction bases numbered 2, after V lost 5 bases and J lost 2 bases. This CDR3 region has 13 residues. Germline assignment: CDR1 LNHNV and CDR2 YYDKDF (reference sequence). CDR3 residues: CATSLAGTYEQYF. CDR3 in DNA: TGTGCCACCAGCCTAGCGGGTACCTACGAGCAGTACTTC.

The rearrangement uses TRBV7-9 and TRBJ2-2; D perhaps matches TRBD1 (5 bases). Germline loops: CDR1 SEHNR, CDR2 FQNEAQ (reference sequence). This CDR3 comprises 15 residues. Trimming removed 2 bases at V and 6 bases at J, with 13 bases between. In DNA form, the CDR3 reads TGTGCCAGCAGCTTACAAGGGGCTGGGGCCGGGGAGCTGTTTTTT. Its protein is CASSLQGAGAGELFF.

V and J are TRBV27 and TRBJ1-1, with 7 bases that match TRBD1. Germline V gives CDR1 MNHEY, CDR2 SMNVEV (reference sequence). This CDR3 spans 20 amino acids. V gave up 6 bases and J gave up 1 base; unmatched junction bases: 23. The DNA of the CDR3 is TGTGCCAGCAGGGGGGCCTTCGCAAGAGAGACAGGGTGGGGGAACACTGAAGCTTTCTTT. Its translation: CASRGAFARETGWGNTEAFF.

The chain is built from TRBV4-2 and TRBJ2-2; the match to TRBD2 covers 11 bases. CDR1 and CDR2 from the germline V gene are LGHNA and YNFKEQ. The CDR3 covers 16 residues. V lost 4 bases, J lost 3 bases, and 4 bases stayed unmatched. CDR3 bases: TGTGCCAGCAGCCCCGGGACTAGCGGTTACACCGGGGAGCTGTTTTTT. This encodes CASSPGTSGYTGELFF.

This clone appeared once. The rearrangement links TRBV18 to TRBJ2-1; perhaps TRBD2 as D (5 bases). The V and J ends lost 1 base and 12 bases respectively, with 19 bases between them. Germline assignment: CDR1 KGHSH and CDR2 LQKENI. This CDR3 comprises 15 residues. CDR3 DNA sequence: TGTGCCAGCTCACCACTAAACCGGGGAGTTGATGGGCAGTTCTTC. Amino acid sequence: CASSPLNRGVDGQFF.

The chain has TRBV28 and TRBJ2-1; D not resolved. CDR1 MDHEN and CDR2 SYDVKM come from the germline V gene. The CDR3 is 11 residues long. V lost 3 bases and J 8 bases, leaving 5 bases between the germline ends. As DNA, the CDR3 is TGTGCCAGCAGTTTCATTCATGAGCAGTTCTTC. This codes for CASSFIHEQFF.

This sequence joins TRBV6-4 and TRBJ2-1; TRBD2 matches 10 bases. The junction had 4 bases not matched to a gene; V was cut back by 5 bases and J by 6 bases. The CDR3 runs to 14 residues. From germline, CDR1 is MRHNA and CDR2 SNTAGT. CDR3 loop: CASSSSGGANEQFF. The CDR3 nucleotides read TGTGCCAGCAGTTCGAGCGGGGGGGCCAATGAGCAGTTCTTC.

In its sample, this clone was seen once. This rearrangement joins TRBV18 to TRBJ2-1; 10 bases line up with TRBD2. The V segment lost 3 bases and the J segment 7 bases; nucleotides outside the gene matches: 6. CDR1 is KGHSH and CDR2 is LQKENI in the germline V gene. The CDR3 sequence is 15 residues long. The CDR3 nucleotides are TGTGCCAGCTCACCGTCGACTAGCGGGCGGAATGAGCAGTTCTTC. This codes for CASSPSTSGRNEQFF.

The J gene is TRBJ2-5, the V gene TRBV7-8; D is unclear. The germline V gene has CDR1 SGHVS and CDR2 FQNEAQ. Trimming took 2 bases from V and 5 from J, leaving 6 bases between them. The CDR3 totals 12 residues. The CDR3 DNA sequence: TGTGCCAGCAGCTTACTCTCGGAGACCCAGTACTTC. It encodes CASSLLSETQYF.

As to this clone: One junction end disagrees with the germline gene, perhaps due to a read error. The rearrangement links TRBV15 to TRBJ2-1; tentatively, D is TRBD1 (5 bases). The CDR3 loop spans 13 amino acids. Germline CDR1 and CDR2: LNHNV and YYDKDF (reference sequence). DNA of the CDR3: TGTGCCACCAGCAGAGATCATATAGGGGATGCTATCTTC. Its protein is CATSRDHIGDAIF. Using reference TRBV15 and TRBJ2-1 for the parts outside the CDR3, the full variable domain is DAMVIQNPRYQVTQFGKPVTLSCSQTLNHNVMYWYQQKSSQAPKLLFHYYDKDFNNEADTPDNFQSRRPNTSFCFLDIRSPGLGDTAMYLCATSRDHIGDAIFGPGTRLTVL.

V and J are TRBV11-2 and TRBJ2-3; D perhaps matches TRBD2 (5 bases). Trimming removed 5 bases at V and 7 bases at J, with 13 bases between. CDR1 and CDR2 (germline): SGHAT, FQNNGV. There are 13 residues in the CDR3. The CDR3 nucleotides read TGTGCCAGCAGCCGCGGCACGGGGAATACGCAGTATTTT. Translation: CASSRGTGNTQYF.

The V call is TRBV6-5, the J call TRBJ2-2; no clear D gene. The CDR3 has 14 residues. V was trimmed by 4 bases and J by 1 base, leaving 7 bases between them. Germline V CDR1 and CDR2: MNHEY, SVGAGI. CDR3 in amino acids: CASSWNRNTGELFF. DNA of the CDR3: TGTGCCAGCAGTTGGAACAGGAACACCGGGGAGCTGTTTTTT.

In DNA, the CDR3 is TGTGCCAGCAGTGAATCAGGGGATGGCAATCAGCCCCAGCATTTT. Protein: CASSESGDGNQPQHF. The chain carries TRBV6-4 and TRBJ1-5; TRBD1 is a possible D gene (6 bases). The CDR3 contains 15 residues. V lost 3 bases, J lost 2 bases, and 11 bases lay in between. The germline gives CDR1 MRHNA, CDR2 SNTAGT.

V and J are TRBV13 and TRBJ2-1, with 13 bases matching TRBD2. The CDR3 has 14 residues. Germline CDR1 PRHDT, CDR2 FYEKMQ (reference sequence). V shed 6 bases and J 8 bases; nucleotides not matched to a gene: 4. The DNA of the CDR3 is TGTGCCAGCAGGCTGACTAGCGGGAGGCATGAGCAGTTCTTC. Its translation is CASRLTSGRHEQFF.

The V call is TRBV7-8, the J call TRBJ1-1, with 8 bases aligning to TRBD1. The CDR3 length is 12 residues. CDR1 is SGHVS, CDR2 FQNEAQ, per germline. Trimming at V came to 6 bases and at J to 6 bases, leaving 3 bases not matched to a gene. DNA for the CDR3: TGTGCCAGCAGACAGGGGGGGGCTGAAGCTTTCTTT. Translated, it gives CASRQGGAEAFF. Variable domain in full (rest from reference TRBV7-8 and TRBJ1-1): GAGVSQSPRYKVAKRGQDVALRCDPISGHVSLFWYQQALGQGPEFLTYFQNEAQLDKSGLPSDRFFAERPEGSVSTLKIQRTQQEDSAVYLCASRQGGAEAFFGQGTRLTVV.

This sequence joins TRBV6-5 and TRBJ1-4; D ambiguous. V was shortened by 5 bases and J by 6 bases, with 13 bases between the two germline ends. The CDR3 runs to 14 residues. Germline V gene lookup returns CDR1 MNHEY and CDR2 SVGAGI. CDR3 residues: CASSPSMSHEKLFF. The DNA for the CDR3 is TGTGCCAGCAGTCCCTCTATGAGCCATGAAAAACTGTTTTTT.